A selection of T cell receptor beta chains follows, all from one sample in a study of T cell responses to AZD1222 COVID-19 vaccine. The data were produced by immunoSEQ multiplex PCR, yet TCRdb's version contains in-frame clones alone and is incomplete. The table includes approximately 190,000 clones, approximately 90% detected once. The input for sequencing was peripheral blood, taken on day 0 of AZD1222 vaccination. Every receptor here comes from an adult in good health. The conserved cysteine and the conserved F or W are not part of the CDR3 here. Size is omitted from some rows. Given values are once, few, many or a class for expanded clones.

CDR3aa: ASSQQGPSGQLF; j_gene: TRBJ1-4; v_gene: TRBV5-1; abundance: -
CDR3aa: ASATGTEAF; j_gene: TRBJ1-1; v_gene: TRBV6-5; abundance: -
CDR3aa: ASSLMGSGYT; j_gene: TRBJ1-2; v_gene: TRBV7-2; abundance: -
CDR3aa: ASSERTEGGPRETQY; j_gene: TRBJ2-5; v_gene: TRBV10-1; abundance: -
CDR3aa: ASSQSNRGDYEQY; j_gene: TRBJ2-7; v_gene: TRBV23-1; abundance: -
CDR3aa: SASGAGGNYINEQF; j_gene: TRBJ2-1; v_gene: TRBV20-1; abundance: -
CDR3aa: ASSLGRRDEQY; j_gene: TRBJ2-7; v_gene: TRBV5-4; abundance: -
CDR3aa: ASSFGRLSASGNTIY; j_gene: TRBJ1-3; v_gene: TRBV7-9; abundance: -
CDR3aa: ASSVRERAYGYT; j_gene: TRBJ1-2; v_gene: TRBV9; abundance: -
CDR3aa: ASSIYLGSGTGELF; j_gene: TRBJ2-2; v_gene: TRBV19; abundance: once
CDR3aa: SVRGEVVGVAF; j_gene: TRBJ1-1; v_gene: TRBV29-1; abundance: few
CDR3aa: ASSTGQRKRDEQY; j_gene: TRBJ2-7; v_gene: TRBV5-6; abundance: -
CDR3aa: ASSMTASYEQY; j_gene: TRBJ2-7; v_gene: TRBV5-1; abundance: few
CDR3aa: ASSRGGSEQY; j_gene: TRBJ2-7; v_gene: TRBV25-1; abundance: -
CDR3aa: ASTPDRGLIEAF; j_gene: TRBJ1-1; v_gene: TRBV6-2/TRBV6-3; abundance: -
CDR3aa: ASKTDRGQETQY; j_gene: TRBJ2-5; v_gene: TRBV5-1; abundance: -
CDR3aa: ASSEARVYYGYT; j_gene: TRBJ1-2; v_gene: TRBV2; abundance: -
CDR3aa: ASSPGTGLPTSPLH; j_gene: TRBJ1-6; v_gene: TRBV14; abundance: -
CDR3aa: ASSLDPQRYTEAF; j_gene: TRBJ1-1; v_gene: TRBV5-1; abundance: -
CDR3aa: ASSRDGNEKLF; j_gene: TRBJ1-4; v_gene: TRBV18; abundance: -
CDR3aa: ASSYSDRAPYEQY; j_gene: TRBJ2-7; v_gene: TRBV6-5; abundance: -
CDR3aa: ATRGDRGQGANYGYT; j_gene: TRBJ1-2; v_gene: TRBV15; abundance: -
CDR3aa: ASSPEGAWGNTIY; j_gene: TRBJ1-3; v_gene: TRBV5-5; abundance: -
CDR3aa: ASSQKSGGPRGNEQF; j_gene: TRBJ2-1; v_gene: TRBV11-2; abundance: -
CDR3aa: ASSPDRGRPEAF; j_gene: TRBJ1-1; v_gene: TRBV7-2; abundance: -
CDR3aa: ASSLGGSEKAF; j_gene: TRBJ1-1; v_gene: TRBV7-2; abundance: -
CDR3aa: ASSVEPAASSYNEQF; j_gene: TRBJ2-1; v_gene: TRBV9; abundance: few
CDR3aa: ASSRQGNSGNTIY; j_gene: TRBJ1-3; v_gene: TRBV18; abundance: -
CDR3aa: ASSAQGVSYEQY; j_gene: TRBJ2-7; v_gene: TRBV9; abundance: -
CDR3aa: ASSLSGSGNNEQF; j_gene: TRBJ2-1; v_gene: TRBV9; abundance: -
CDR3aa: ASSPPGAGGRYEQY; j_gene: TRBJ2-7; v_gene: TRBV7-9; abundance: once
CDR3aa: ASSQGVRGSYEQY; j_gene: TRBJ2-7; v_gene: TRBV4-3; abundance: -
CDR3aa: AISESADRGSYSPLH; j_gene: TRBJ1-6; v_gene: TRBV10-3; abundance: -
CDR3aa: ASSDRLQAWGAGELF; j_gene: TRBJ2-2; v_gene: TRBV19; abundance: -
CDR3aa: ASSPLGNYGYT; j_gene: TRBJ1-2; v_gene: TRBV18; abundance: -
CDR3aa: ASVLDRVNTGELF; j_gene: TRBJ2-2; v_gene: TRBV12-5; abundance: -